This T cell receptor beta chain appears in the sequencing data of a study of shared clonotypes between healthy human individuals. Some clones are missing from TCRdb's copy, which holds only in-frame ones; the method was immunoSEQ multiplex PCR. The sample lists hundreds of thousands of clones, almost 97% occurring once. The count of this clone is one. What it binds is unknown. General study points: A limitation of the genetic and exposure-history diversity represented arose from few donors. Among donors, sharing of clonotypes was expected to be affected by sequencing depth.

Germline V gene data show CDR1 as LGHNA and CDR2 as YNFKEQ. The V end was cut by 4 bases, the J end by 6 bases, with 7 bases between. The length of the CDR3 is 12 residues. Sequenced: naive CD4+ T cells sorted from blood. The subset denotes: CD45RA+ positively selected. The sequence was obtained from a woman aged 25 to 45 in good health. This rearrangement joins TRBV4-2 to TRBJ2-1, with D unclear. The CDR3 DNA is TGTGCCAGCAGCCTCCCCTCCAATGAGCAGTTCTTC. Residues: CASSLPSNEQFF.